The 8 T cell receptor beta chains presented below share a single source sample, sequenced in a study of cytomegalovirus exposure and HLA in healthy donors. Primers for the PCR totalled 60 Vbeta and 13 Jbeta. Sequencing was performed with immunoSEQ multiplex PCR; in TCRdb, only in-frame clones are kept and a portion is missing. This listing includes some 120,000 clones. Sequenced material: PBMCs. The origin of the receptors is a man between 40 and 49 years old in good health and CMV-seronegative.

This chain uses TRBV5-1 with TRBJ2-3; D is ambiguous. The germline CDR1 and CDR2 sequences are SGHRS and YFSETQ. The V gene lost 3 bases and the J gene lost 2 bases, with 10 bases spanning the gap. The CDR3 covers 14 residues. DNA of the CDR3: TGCGCCAGCAGCTCTCAAACAGACACAGATACGCAGTATTTT. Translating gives CASSSQTDTDTQYF.

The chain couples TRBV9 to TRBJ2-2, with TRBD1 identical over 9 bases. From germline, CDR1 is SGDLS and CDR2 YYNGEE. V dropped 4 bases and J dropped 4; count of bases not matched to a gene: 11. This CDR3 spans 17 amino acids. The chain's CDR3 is CASSSRPGQGITGELFF. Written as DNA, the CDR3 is TGTGCCAGCAGCTCACGACCGGGACAGGGAATCACCGGGGAGCTGTTTTTT.

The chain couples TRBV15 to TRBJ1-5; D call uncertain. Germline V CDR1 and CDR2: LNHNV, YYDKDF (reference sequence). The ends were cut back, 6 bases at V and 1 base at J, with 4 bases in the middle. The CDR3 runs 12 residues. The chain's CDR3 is CATSSSNQPQHF. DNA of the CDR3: TGTGCCACCAGTTCGAGCAATCAGCCCCAGCATTTT.

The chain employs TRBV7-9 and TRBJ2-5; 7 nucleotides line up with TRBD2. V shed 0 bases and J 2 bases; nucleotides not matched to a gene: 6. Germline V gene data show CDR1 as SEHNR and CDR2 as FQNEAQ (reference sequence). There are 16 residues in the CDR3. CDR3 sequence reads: CASSLALTGRQETQYF. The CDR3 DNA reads TGTGCCAGCAGCTTAGCCCTTACCGGGAGGCAAGAGACCCAGTACTTC.

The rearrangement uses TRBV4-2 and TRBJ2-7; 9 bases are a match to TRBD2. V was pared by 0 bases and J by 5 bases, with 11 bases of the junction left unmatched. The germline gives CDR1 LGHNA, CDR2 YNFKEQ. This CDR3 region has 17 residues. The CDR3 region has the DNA TGTGCCAGCAGCCAAGATGTAACTAGCGGGCTCGCGAACGAGCAGTACTTC. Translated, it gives CASSQDVTSGLANEQYF.

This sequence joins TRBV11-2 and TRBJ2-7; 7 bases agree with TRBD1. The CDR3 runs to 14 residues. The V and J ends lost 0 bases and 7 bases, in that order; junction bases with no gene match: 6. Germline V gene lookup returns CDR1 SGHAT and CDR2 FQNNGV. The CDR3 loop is CASSLEPGGKEQYF. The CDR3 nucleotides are TGTGCCAGCAGCTTAGAACCAGGGGGTAAAGAGCAGTACTTC.

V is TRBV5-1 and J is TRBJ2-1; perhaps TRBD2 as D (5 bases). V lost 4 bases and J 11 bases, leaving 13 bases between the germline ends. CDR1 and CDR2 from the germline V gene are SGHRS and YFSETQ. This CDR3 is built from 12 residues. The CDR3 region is CASSTGVGKQFF. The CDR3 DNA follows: TGCGCCAGCAGCACCGGGGTGGGTAAGCAGTTCTTC.

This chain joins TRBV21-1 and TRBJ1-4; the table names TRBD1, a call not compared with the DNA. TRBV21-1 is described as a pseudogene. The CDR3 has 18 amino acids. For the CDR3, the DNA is TGTGCCAGCAGCAAAGAGCGGACAGGGGTGAGAACTAATGAAAAACTGTTTTTT. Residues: CASSKERTGVRTNEKLFF.